A selection of T cell receptor beta chains follows, all from one sample in a study of blood T cell repertoires in COVID-19. The data were produced by immunoSEQ multiplex PCR, yet TCRdb's version contains in-frame clones alone and is incomplete. The repertoire consists of 200,000 to 250,000 clones, with roughly 84% occurring once and the leading ten covering 6% to 9.5%. Sequenced: peripheral blood. Receptors originate from a woman between 50 and 59 years old with acute or convalescent COVID-19. The CDR3 runs from the conserved cysteine through the conserved F or W. The order of the fields is J gene, clone size, V gene, D gene, CDR3 DNA, CDR3 protein. A D gene is named only where the DNA matches it firmly. Expanded clones are given a class, and other clones once, few, many or no size at all.

>TRBJ1-1|-|TRBV11-1|TRBD1
TGTGCCAGCAGCTTAGCTGGACAGGCGATGAACACTGAAGCTTTCTTT
CASSLAGQAMNTEAFF
>TRBJ1-2|-|TRBV19|TRBD1
TGTGCCAGTATCCCCGGGACAGGGGGCGTCTATGGCTACACCTTC
CASIPGTGGVYGYTF
>TRBJ2-7|-|TRBV4-2|-
TGTGCCAGCAGCCAAGACGGGGGGCGCTACGAGCAGTACTTC
CASSQDGGRYEQYF
>TRBJ2-7|-|TRBV30|TRBD1
TGTGCCTGGAGTAGCGGGACAGGGCGGAACGAGCAGTACTTC
CAWSSGTGRNEQYF
>TRBJ1-6|-|TRBV6-6|-
TGTGCCAGCAGTACCCAGGGTTACTCCTATAATTCACCCCTCCACTTT
CASSTQGYSYNSPLHF
>TRBJ1-5|-|TRBV7-4|-
TGTGCCAGCAGCCCGACAGGTCCCAATCAGCCCCAGCATTTT
CASSPTGPNQPQHF
>TRBJ1-1|-|TRBV7-2|-
TGTGCCAGCAGCTCTCAGGGCACTGAAGCTTTCTTT
CASSSQGTEAFF
>TRBJ2-7|-|TRBV5-1|-
TGCGCCAGCAGCTTGGCCAAACAGTACGAGCAGTACTTC
CASSLAKQYEQYF
>TRBJ2-2|-|TRBV25-1|-
TGTGCCAGCAGTGATTATGATCTGGGGGGATGGGGCACCGGGGAGCTGTTTTTT
CASSDYDLGGWGTGELFF
>TRBJ1-3|many|TRBV24-1|TRBD1
TGTGCCACGCTGGACAGGGACCATTCTAACTCTGGAAACACCATATATTTT
CATLDRDHSNSGNTIYF
>TRBJ2-3|-|TRBV5-1|TRBD2
TGCGCCAGCAGGCCTGAAGGACTAGCGGGAGGGGCAGATACGCAGTATTTT
CASRPEGLAGGADTQYF
>TRBJ1-4|-|TRBV27|TRBD1
TGTGCCAGCAGCTCTGGGACAGCTACGGATGAAAAACTGTTTTTT
CASSSGTATDEKLFF
>TRBJ2-5|few|TRBV19|-
TGTGCCAGTAGTATGTCCAGGGGTGGCCAAGAGACCCAGTACTTC
CASSMSRGGQETQYF
>TRBJ2-1|few|TRBV10-3|TRBD2
TGTGCCATCAGTGATGGAAGCGGGAGGTGGGATGAGCAGTTCTTC
CAISDGSGRWDEQFF
>TRBJ1-3|-|TRBV2|TRBD1
TGTGCCACCACCAGGGACAGGGGGCCCGGAAACACCATATATTTT
CATTRDRGPGNTIYF
>TRBJ2-4|-|TRBV28|TRBD1
TGTGCCAGCAGTCCAAGACAGGGATTCGTGGCCAAAAACATTCAGTACTTC
CASSPRQGFVAKNIQYF
>TRBJ1-2|-|TRBV2|TRBD1
TGTGCCAGCAAGACAGGGGAGGCTAACTATGGCTACACCTTC
CASKTGEANYGYTF
>TRBJ2-1|-|TRBV14|-
TGTGCCAGCAGCCAAAAAATTGAAGGGAGTGAGCAGTTCTTC
CASSQKIEGSEQFF
>TRBJ1-2|-|TRBV25-1|-
TGTGCCAGCAGTGAAGGAAGTACAGCTAACTATGGCTACACCTTC
CASSEGSTANYGYTF
>TRBJ1-3|once|TRBV3-1/TRBV3-2|-
TGTGCCAGCAGCCAAGATAGCGGGACAAAAGCTGGGGGAAACACCATATATTTT
CASSQDSGTKAGGNTIYF
>TRBJ2-3|-|TRBV5-1|-
TGCGCCAGCAGTCAAGGCGGCCCCACAGATACGCAGTATTTT
CASSQGGPTDTQYF
>TRBJ1-2|-|TRBV6-5|-
TGTGCCAGCAGCGACAGGTTTTCGACCTATGGCTACACCTTC
CASSDRFSTYGYTF
>TRBJ2-7|once|TRBV27|-
TGTGCCAGCAGTTCCGGGAGTGGGTACGAGCAGTACTTC
CASSSGSGYEQYF
>TRBJ1-5|-|TRBV12-3/TRBV12-4|TRBD1
TGTGCCAGCAACAGGGGGCATCAGCCCCAGCATTTT
CASNRGHQPQHF
>TRBJ2-7|-|TRBV7-8|TRBD2
TGTGCCAGCAGCCGAGGACTAGCGGGATACGAGCAGTACTTC
CASSRGLAGYEQYF
>TRBJ1-4|-|TRBV7-6|-
TGTGCCAGCAGTACCCAGGAAGGAACTAATGAAAAACTGTTTTTT
CASSTQEGTNEKLFF
>TRBJ1-2|-|TRBV28|-
TGTGCCAGCATTAATTCGGGTAACCATGGCTACACCTTC
CASINSGNHGYTF
>TRBJ1-5|-|TRBV14|-
TGTGCCAGCAGCCACTCAGTTAATCAGCCCCAGCATTTT
CASSHSVNQPQHF
>TRBJ2-5|-|TRBV27|TRBD1
TGTGCCAGCAGTCCGATGAATCAAAAGGACAGGGGGCATCGAGAGACCCAGTACTTC
CASSPMNQKDRGHRETQYF
>TRBJ2-7|-|TRBV28|TRBD2
TGTGCCAGCATCTCCGAAGTCGCTAGCGGGAGGTATGAGCAGTACTTC
CASISEVASGRYEQYF
>TRBJ2-2|-|TRBV6-5|-
TGTGCCAGCAACTACGGGGGGCCCACCGGGGAGCTGTTTTTT
CASNYGGPTGELFF
>TRBJ1-1|-|TRBV19|TRBD1
TGTGCCAGTAGTATTGAGGCAGGGGGCTTGAGGGCGGCTTTCTTT
CASSIEAGGLRAAFF
>TRBJ2-7|-|TRBV6-5|-
TGTGCCAGCAGTTCCGAGACAGGCGCCTCCTACGAGCAGTACTTC
CASSSETGASYEQYF
>TRBJ2-7|-|TRBV10-3|-
TGTGCCACCCGGGATTACTACGAGCAGTACTTC
CATRDYYEQYF
>TRBJ2-7|-|TRBV6-5|-
TGTGCCAGCAGTATCTGGGCGCGGGGTGATGAGCAGTACTTC
CASSIWARGDEQYF
>TRBJ2-3|-|TRBV7-9|-
TGTGCCAGCAGCCTAGGGTCGAGGACTTCCACAGATACGCAGTATTTT
CASSLGSRTSTDTQYF
>TRBJ1-2|-|TRBV6-5|-
TGTGCCAGCAGCCGAGCTTCTGGGGGAGGAGGCTACACCTTC
CASSRASGGGGYTF
>TRBJ2-7|-|TRBV3-1/TRBV3-2|TRBD1
TGTGCCAGCAGCCCGAACGTCGGACAGGGGTGGGAGCAGTACTTC
CASSPNVGQGWEQYF
>TRBJ2-1|-|TRBV19|-
TGTGCCAGTAGTACTAGTGGGGAGCAGTTCTTC
CASSTSGEQFF
>TRBJ2-1|-|TRBV5-5|TRBD2
TGTGCCAGCAGCTTGTTAGCTAGCGGGAGGCGGCTAGATGAGCAGTTCTTC
CASSLLASGRRLDEQFF
>TRBJ1-5|-|TRBV27|-
TGTGCCAGCTCCCCGGGGAGGGCACCTTATAGCAATCAGCCCCAGCATTTT
CASSPGRAPYSNQPQHF
>TRBJ2-7|-|TRBV10-3|-
TGTGCCGTCAAGGACAACTCCAATACCTACGAGCAGTACTTC
CAVKDNSNTYEQYF
>TRBJ2-5|-|TRBV2|-
TGTGCCAGCAGTAACCGAGACCGGGTACAAGAGACCCAGTACTTC
CASSNRDRVQETQYF
>TRBJ1-2|-|TRBV3-1/TRBV3-2|-
TGTGCCAGCAGCATAAAGGGGTCCCTCAACTATGGCTACACCTTC
CASSIKGSLNYGYTF
>TRBJ1-5|-|TRBV27|TRBD1
TGTGCCAGCAGTTTAGGGACAGGGAGGGGTCAGCCCCAGCATTTT
CASSLGTGRGQPQHF
>TRBJ2-1|few|TRBV28|-
TGTGCCAGCAGTTTTCCGGGGGAAGTAGACAATGAGCAGTTCTTC
CASSFPGEVDNEQFF
>TRBJ2-2|-|TRBV5-1|TRBD1
TGCGCCAGCAGCTCGGGACAGAAGACCGGGGAGCTGTTTTTT
CASSSGQKTGELFF
>TRBJ2-1|-|TRBV10-1|-
TGCGCCAGCAGTGACGGGGCTAGCGTAGTGGATGAGCAGTTCTTC
CASSDGASVVDEQFF
>TRBJ1-1|few|TRBV5-1|-
TGCGCCAGCAGCCCAGGGAACACTGAAGCTTTCTTT
CASSPGNTEAFF
>TRBJ2-1|-|TRBV6-5|-
TGTGCCAGCAGGGCTTCTAGCTCCTACAATGAGCAGTTCTTC
CASRASSSYNEQFF
>TRBJ2-2|once|TRBV6-6|-
TGTGCCAGCAGTCCTGGCGGGGGCGTAGGGCTAGTCGGGGAGCTGTTTTTT
CASSPGGGVGLVGELFF
>TRBJ1-2|once|TRBV7-2|TRBD1
TGTGCCAGCAGCTTAGCCCCCGAGACAGGGGTTAACTATGGCTACACCTTC
CASSLAPETGVNYGYTF
>TRBJ1-5|-|TRBV18|-
TGTGCCAGCTCCTACGTGGGACGGGGGAGCAATCAGCCCCAGCATTTT
CASSYVGRGSNQPQHF
>TRBJ1-2|-|TRBV20-1|-
TGCAGTGCTACCTCCGGGGTCGGCTACACCTTC
CSATSGVGYTF
>TRBJ2-2|-|TRBV7-2|TRBD2
TGTGCCAGCAGCTTGACTAGCGGCCCTAACACCGGGGAGCTGTTTTTT
CASSLTSGPNTGELFF